This TCR beta chain was captured in a study of cytomegalovirus exposure and HLA in healthy donors. Study-wide results and caveats: A highly shared variant cluster was judged a likely technical artifact. For TCR beta chains, V- and J-gene trimming was later linked to a missense DCLRE1C variant. It was only CMV serostatus that was available as immune exposure information.

PCR was performed using 60 Vbeta and 13 Jbeta primers. Libraries were prepared by immunoSEQ multiplex PCR; TCRdb keeps only in-frame clonotypes and omits some of them. The sample holds about 93,000 clones, 78% seen once. With respect to this clone: Antigen specificity is unknown.

The sequencing input was PBMCs. This receptor was obtained from a woman aged 40 to 50 in good health and CMV-seronegative.

This CDR3 reads CAITGGYGYTF. The CDR3 coding sequence is TGTGCCATCACGGGGGGATATGGCTACACCTTC. The gene calls are TRBV10-3 and TRBJ1-2; D possibly corresponds to TRBD1 (5 bases). This CDR3 is built from 11 residues. Per the germline V gene, CDR1 is ENHRY and CDR2 is SYGVKD. V lost 7 bases and J lost 5, with 8 bases in between.